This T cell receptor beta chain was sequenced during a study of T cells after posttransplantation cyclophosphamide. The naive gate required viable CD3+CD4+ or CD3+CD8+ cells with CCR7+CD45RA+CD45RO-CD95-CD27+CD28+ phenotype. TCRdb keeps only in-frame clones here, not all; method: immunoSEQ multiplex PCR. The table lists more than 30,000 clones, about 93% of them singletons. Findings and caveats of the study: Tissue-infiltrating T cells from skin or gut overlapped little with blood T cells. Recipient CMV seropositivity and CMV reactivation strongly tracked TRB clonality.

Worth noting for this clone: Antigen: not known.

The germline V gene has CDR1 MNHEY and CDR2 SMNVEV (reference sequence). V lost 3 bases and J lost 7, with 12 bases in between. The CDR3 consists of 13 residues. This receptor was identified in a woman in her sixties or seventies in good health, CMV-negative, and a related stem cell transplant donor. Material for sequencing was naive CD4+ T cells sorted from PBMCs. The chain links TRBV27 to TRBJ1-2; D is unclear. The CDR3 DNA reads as TGTGCCAGCAGTTTCTCGGGTCTTCGTGGCTACACCTTC. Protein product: CASSFSGLRGYTF.